The source of this T cell receptor (beta chain) is a study of T cell responses to AZD1222 COVID-19 vaccine. The study pooled second doses at about 4 or about 12 weeks. A remark on this clone: Its target is unknown.

TCRdb keeps only in-frame clones here, not all; method: immunoSEQ multiplex PCR. The sample comprises over 110,000 clones, roughly nine tenths of which are singletons, and 1.5% to 2% rests with the top ten. Germline values: CDR1 SGHAT, CDR2 FQDESV (reference sequence). V shed 5 bases and J 2 bases; nucleotides not matched to a gene: 11. This CDR3 region has 16 residues. Points from the study as a whole: Repertoires were obtained solely post-peak T cell response. AZD1222 recipients seropositive at baseline numbered only 5 or 6. The donor group comprised mostly white British people and more females; the analysis possibly underestimated clonal diversity.

The source material was peripheral blood, sampled 28 days after the second AZD1222 dose. The sequence was obtained from an adult who received the AZD1222 COVID-19 vaccine. The chain joins TRBV11-1 to TRBJ1-2; 7 nucleotides agree with TRBD1. The CDR3 region is CASSRLPTGINYGYTF. The CDR3 DNA reads as TGTGCCAGCAGCCGGCTACCGACAGGGATAAACTATGGCTACACCTTC. Filled out from reference TRBV11-1 and TRBJ1-2, the complete variable domain reads EAEVAQSPRYKITEKSQAVAFWCDPISGHATLYWYRQILGQGPELLVQFQDESVVDDSQLPKDRFSAERLKGVDSTLKIQPAELGDSAMYLCASSRLPTGINYGYTFGSGTRLTVV.